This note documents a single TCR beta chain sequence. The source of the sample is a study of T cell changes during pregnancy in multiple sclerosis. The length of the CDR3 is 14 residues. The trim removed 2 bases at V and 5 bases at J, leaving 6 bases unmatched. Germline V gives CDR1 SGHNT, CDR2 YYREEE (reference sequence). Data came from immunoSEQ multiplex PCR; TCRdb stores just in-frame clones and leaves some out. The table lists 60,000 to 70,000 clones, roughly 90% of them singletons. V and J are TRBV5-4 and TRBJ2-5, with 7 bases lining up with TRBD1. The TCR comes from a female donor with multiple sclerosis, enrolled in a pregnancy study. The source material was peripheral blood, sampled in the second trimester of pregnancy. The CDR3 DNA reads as TGTGCCAGCAGCTTCCAGAGGGGGCACGAGACCCAGTACTTC. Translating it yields CASSFQRGHETQYF.